Presented here are 20 T cell receptor beta chains from one specimen sequenced in a study of metastatic and nonmetastatic thyroid tumors. Every patient was untreated before thyroid surgery. Using MiXCR, TCRdb re-called clones from the PCR reads. Of over 25,000 clones in the sample, roughly 6.8% were seen once. Sequencing used blood. These receptors came from a female donor with papillary thyroid cancer or a benign thyroid nodule (not recorded which). Some clones in this sample may be carry-over from other donors' samples.

There are many counts of this clone. CDR3 sequence reads: CASSVANGDSPLHF. CDR3 DNA: TGTGCCAGCAGCGTAGCCAACGGAGATTCACCCCTCCACTTT. The genes are TRBV9 and TRBJ1-6; D is undetermined. Germline CDR1 SGDLS, CDR2 YYNGEE. This CDR3 has 14 amino acids. Trimming cost V 0 bases and J 8 bases, with 9 bases left between them.

This clone was observed a handful of times. This sequence may be a read error, since a much larger clone differs from it by one base. The V and J genes are TRBV9 and TRBJ2-5, with 8 bases identical to TRBD2. With 4 bases clipped from V and 5 bases from J, the junction kept 7 bases outside the gene matches. The CDR3 extends over 14 amino acids. Germline V gene data show CDR1 as SGDLS and CDR2 as YYNGEE. CDR3: CASSINSGDETQYF. The CDR3 nucleotides are TGTGCCAGCAGCATCAATAGCGGGGATGAGACCCAGTACTTC.

This clone appeared many times. The V gene is TRBV5-1, the J gene TRBJ2-2; 10 bases are shared with TRBD2. Trimming removed 4 bases from V and 4 bases from J; junction bases left unmatched: 7. From germline, CDR1 is SGHRS and CDR2 YFSETQ. The CDR3 totals 16 residues. CDR3 bases: TGCGCCAGCAGCGAGCGGGAGGGCCGAGCCACCGGGGAGCTGTTTTTT. Its protein product is CASSEREGRATGELFF.

In its sample, this clone was seen many times. The chain carries TRBV4-1 and TRBJ1-5, with unresolved D. The CDR3 extends over 17 amino acids. V lost 0 bases, J lost 0 bases, and 12 bases lay in between. Per the germline V gene, CDR1 is MGHRA and CDR2 is YSYEKL. The CDR3 is CASSQDNRPGSNQPQHF. The CDR3 nucleotides are TGCGCCAGCAGCCAAGACAACAGACCTGGTAGCAATCAGCCCCAGCATTTT.

This clone occurred many times. The chain employs TRBV5-6 and TRBJ1-3, with D perhaps TRBD1 (5 bases). The CDR3 spans 15 residues. Germline CDR1 and CDR2: SGHDT and YYEEEE. V was trimmed by 3 bases and J by 1 base, leaving 11 bases between them. As DNA, the CDR3 is TGTGCCAGCAGCTCATGGGACGTTTCTGGAAACACCATATATTTT. Protein: CASSSWDVSGNTIYF.

At least ten counts were recorded for this clone. V and J are TRBV19 and TRBJ1-3, with D possibly matching TRBD1 (6 bases). Germline V gene sequence: CDR1 LNHDA, CDR2 SQIVND (reference sequence). V lost 4 bases and J lost 0, with 16 bases in between. The CDR3 has 17 residues. CDR3 residues: CASSTTLGGASGNTIYF. The CDR3 coding sequence is TGTGCCAGTAGTACCACGTTGGGGGGCGCCTCTGGAAACACCATATATTTT.

This clone was seen a handful of times. Other DNA sequences in this sample translate to the same CDR3. The chain has TRBV7-3 and TRBJ2-5; TRBD1 is a possible D gene (5 bases). V was cut by 1 base and J by 5 bases, with 26 bases left in between. This CDR3 comprises 19 residues. Germline V gene lookup returns CDR1 SGHTA and CDR2 FQGTGA. CDR3 nucleotides: TGTGCCAGCAGCTTAAGTGTCCCACTGGCGACAGTAACACAGGAGACCCAGTACTTC. Translation: CASSLSVPLATVTQETQYF.

This clone was counted ten times or more. The rearrangement uses TRBV7-6 and TRBJ1-4; a weak D match, TRBD1 (6 bases). Trimming cost V 3 bases and J 2 bases, with 10 bases left between them. Germline V gives CDR1 SGHVS, CDR2 FNYEAQ. The CDR3 is made up of 15 amino acids. CDR3 DNA: TGTGCCAGCAGCTTTAGGGGGACGACTAATGAAAAACTGTTTTTT. Encoded protein: CASSFRGTTNEKLFF.

This clone was counted many times. An end of the junction does not agree with germline; a read error may underlie this. This chain uses TRBV6-6 with TRBJ2-3; no firm D call. CDR3 size: 13 residues. Germline CDR1 is MNHNY and CDR2 is SVGAGI (reference sequence). The CDR3 nucleotides read TGTGCCAGCAATTACCAGAGCACAGATGCGCAGTATTTT. Its translation is CASNYQSTDAQYF.

The chain couples TRBV11-2 to TRBJ1-2; no clear D gene. This CDR3 is built from 15 residues. Trimming left V 0 bases short and J 0 bases short, with 8 bases between. Germline V gives CDR1 SGHAT, CDR2 FQNNGV. The CDR3 loop reads CASSLDPSPNYGYTF. DNA for the CDR3: TGTGCCAGCAGCTTAGATCCGTCTCCTAACTATGGCTACACCTTC.

Ten or more counts support this clone. The chain couples TRBV2 to TRBJ2-7, with D possibly matching TRBD2 (6 bases). Germline CDR1 and CDR2: SNHLY and FYNNEI. The length of the CDR3 is 15 residues. V was shortened by 5 bases and J by 6 bases, with 20 bases between the two germline ends. This CDR3 reads CASSINPGTPGEQYF. In DNA form, the CDR3 reads TGTGCCAGCAGTATTAACCCGGGGACTCCGGGCGAGCAGTACTTC.

This clone occurred many times. This rearrangement joins TRBV2 to TRBJ2-1, with TRBD2 identical over 16 bases. CDR1 SNHLY and CDR2 FYNNEI come from the germline V gene. V was clipped by 4 bases and J by 8 bases; unmatched bases: 2. The CDR3 is made up of 15 amino acids. The CDR3 DNA sequence: TGTGCCAGCAGTGGGGGACTAGCGGGAGGGGATGAGCAGTTCTTC. Protein: CASSGGLAGGDEQFF. Full variable domain (rest looked up from reference TRBV2 and TRBJ2-1): EPEVTQTPSHQVTQMGQEVILRCVPISNHLYFYWYRQILGQKVEFLVSFYNNEISEKSEIFDDQFSVERPDGSNFTLKIRSTKLEDSAMYFCASSGGLAGGDEQFFGPGTRLTVL.

This clone occurred many times. The chain is built from TRBV7-8 and TRBJ2-5; a possible D gene is TRBD2 (6 bases). Per the germline V gene, CDR1 is SGHVS and CDR2 is FQNEAQ. The CDR3 is 14 residues long. Trimming removed 4 bases at V and 5 bases at J, with 14 bases between. The CDR3 region has the DNA TGTGCCAGCAGCTCCCGCCGGGAGCTGGAGACCCAGTACTTC. As protein: CASSSRRELETQYF.

At least ten counts were recorded for this clone. The V gene is TRBV5-1, the J gene TRBJ2-2; D not resolved. V was pared by 0 bases and J by 0 bases, with 6 bases between. CDR3 size: 15 residues. Germline V gene sequence: CDR1 SGHRS, CDR2 YFSETQ. CDR3 bases: TGCGCCAGCAGCTTGGGAAGAACGAACACCGGGGAGCTGTTTTTT. Translated: CASSLGRTNTGELFF.

The sample holds many counts of this clone. The rearrangement links TRBV15 to TRBJ2-3; perhaps TRBD2 as D (6 bases). Trimming removed 2 bases at V and 2 bases at J, with 11 bases between. Germline loops: CDR1 LNHNV, CDR2 YYDKDF (reference sequence). This CDR3 has 15 residues. The CDR3 spells CATSRRGIYTDTQYF. The CDR3 DNA reads as TGTGCCACCAGCAGACGGGGGATATACACAGATACGCAGTATTTT.

This clone has at least ten counts. V gene TRBV29-1 combines with J gene TRBJ2-7; D remains ambiguous. CDR1 SQVTM and CDR2 ANQGSEA come from the germline V gene. V was pared by 7 bases and J by 6 bases, with 13 bases between. The CDR3 has 11 residues. The CDR3 DNA sequence: TGCAGCGCCGAGTCAAGCTCCGAGCAGTACTTC. Translating it yields CSAESSSEQYF.

There are many counts of this clone. This sequence joins TRBV27 and TRBJ2-7; 7 bases line up with TRBD1. The germline CDR1 and CDR2 sequences are MNHEY and SMNVEV (reference sequence). Unmatched junction bases numbered 14, after V lost 2 bases and J lost 4 bases. The CDR3 is made up of 17 amino acids. The CDR3 DNA sequence: TGTGCCAGCAGTTTAGGGGCCTTCACGACAGGGCCATACGAGCAGTACTTC. It codes for CASSLGAFTTGPYEQYF.

This clone was counted many times. J is TRBJ2-7 and V is TRBV28, with 7 bases fitting TRBD1. This CDR3 is built from 12 residues. V lost 4 bases, J lost 9 bases, and 6 bases stayed unmatched. CDR1 and CDR2 from the germline V gene are MDHEN and SYDVKM. The CDR3 bases are TGTGCCAGCAGTTCGACAGGGATCCGGCAGTACTTC. Encoded protein: CASSSTGIRQYF.

Many counts were recorded for this clone. This rearrangement joins TRBV19 to TRBJ1-1, with D possibly matching TRBD1 (5 bases). Germline assignment: CDR1 LNHDA and CDR2 SQIVND (reference sequence). Trimming cost V 3 bases and J 4 bases, with 9 bases left between them. The CDR3 covers 13 residues. CDR3 loop: CASSIQRGTEAFF. Written as DNA, the CDR3 is TGTGCCAGTAGTATTCAAAGGGGCACTGAAGCTTTCTTT.

This clone showed up many times. The chain recombines TRBV3-1 with TRBJ1-4, with D possibly matching TRBD1 (5 bases). The CDR3 runs 13 residues. Germline CDR1 reads LGHDT; CDR2 reads YNNKEL (reference sequence). V was clipped by 2 bases and J by 8 bases, with 9 bases between them. CDR3 residues: CASSQRTTEKLFF. For the CDR3, the DNA is TGTGCCAGCAGCCAAAGGACAACCGAAAAACTGTTTTTT.